These 19 T cell receptor beta chains came from one sample sequenced in a study of cytotoxic CD8 clonotypes in ibrutinib-treated CLL. The repertoire was sequenced with immunoSEQ multiplex PCR; TCRdb's copy has only in-frame clones and lacks some. Of roughly 250,000 clones in the sample, around three quarters are singletons; the top ten hold over 15%. Sequences were derived from PBMCs, sampled after 24 months of ibrutinib treatment. The receptor set was obtained from a human donor with chronic lymphocytic leukemia.

In this sample, this clone turned up once. V gene TRBV5-1 combines with J gene TRBJ2-5; either TRBD1 or TRBD2 may supply D (5 bases each). Germline V gene sequence: CDR1 SGHRS, CDR2 YFSETQ. Trimming pared 1 base from V and 7 bases from J, leaving 17 bases between. CDR3 size: 15 residues. CDR3: CASSLLGGQQVTQYF. The CDR3 DNA follows: TGCGCCAGCAGCTTGTTGGGCGGGCAACAGGTGACCCAGTACTTC.

This chain uses TRBV7-3 with TRBJ2-7; D may be TRBD1 (6 bases). The CDR3 spans 13 residues. Germline V CDR1 and CDR2: SGHTA, FQGTGA. Trimming pared 5 bases from V and 2 bases from J, leaving 10 bases between. CDR3 residues: CASSPTGTYEQYF. CDR3 nucleotides: TGTGCCAGCAGCCCAACAGGGACCTACGAGCAGTACTTC.

This chain links TRBV5-5 with TRBJ2-3; the D gene could be TRBD1 or TRBD2 (5 bases each). Germline CDR1 SGHKS, CDR2 YYEKEE (reference sequence). The CDR3 has 14 residues. V was trimmed by 7 bases and J by 2 bases, leaving 14 bases between them. The CDR3 DNA sequence: TGTGCCAGCGGTACGGGGACCAACACAGATACGCAGTATTTT. It encodes CASGTGTNTDTQYF. Full variable domain (missing parts from reference TRBV5-5 and TRBJ2-3): DAGVTQSPTHLIKTRGQQVTLRCSPISGHKSVSWYQQVLGQGPQFIFQYYEKEERGRGNFPDRFSARQFPNYSSELNVNALLLGDSALYLCASGTGTNTDTQYFGPGTRLTVL.

This clone appeared a few times. This rearrangement joins TRBV6-4 to TRBJ1-5; TRBD1 might be the D (6 bases). Deletions cut 4 bases from V and 3 bases from J, with 10 bases between. The length of the CDR3 is 14 residues. Germline V CDR1 and CDR2: MRHNA, SNTAGT. CDR3 sequence reads: CASSGTGPNQPQHF. DNA of the CDR3: TGTGCCAGCAGTGGAACAGGGCCCAATCAGCCCCAGCATTTT.

This clone has only one observation. The V gene is TRBV28, the J gene TRBJ2-1, with 15 bases identical to TRBD2. V was clipped by 4 bases and J by 7 bases; unmatched bases: 8. Germline V gene lookup returns CDR1 MDHEN and CDR2 SYDVKM. There are 17 residues in the CDR3. CDR3 residues: CASSWGLAGGLGNEQFF. The DNA for the CDR3 is TGTGCCAGCAGTTGGGGACTAGCGGGAGGACTAGGGAATGAGCAGTTCTTC.

This chain joins TRBV27 and TRBJ2-7; D call uncertain. The CDR3 length is 13 residues. Germline V gene lookup returns CDR1 MNHEY and CDR2 SMNVEV (reference sequence). V was cut by 0 bases and J by 6 bases, with 9 bases left in between. The CDR3 DNA sequence: TGTGCCAGCAGTTTATCGGCCCAGCGCGAGCAGTACTTC. As protein: CASSLSAQREQYF.

Turning to this clone: Other DNA sequences in the same sample also yield this CDR3. The rearrangement uses TRBV20-1 and TRBJ2-7; D call uncertain. The CDR3 loop spans 11 amino acids. The germline gives CDR1 DFQATT, CDR2 SNEGSKA (reference sequence). V gave up 1 base and J gave up 3 bases, with 4 bases separating them. The CDR3 sequence: CSARGGYEQYF. The CDR3 nucleotides are TGCAGTGCTAGAGGGGGCTACGAGCAGTACTTC.

The chain joins TRBV28 to TRBJ2-7; 13 bases line up with TRBD2. The V segment lost 8 bases and the J segment 6 bases; nucleotides outside the gene matches: 13. This CDR3 is built from 16 residues. From germline, CDR1 is MDHEN and CDR2 SYDVKM. CDR3 DNA sequence: TGTGCCAGCTCGTGGTCAGGGACTAGCGGGAAGCGCGAGCAGTACTTC. It specifies CASSWSGTSGKREQYF.

The chain uses TRBV7-6 and TRBJ1-1; D unclear. The CDR3 totals 13 residues. In germline, CDR1 is SGHVS, CDR2 FNYEAQ. V was cut by 3 bases and J by 1 base, with 6 bases left in between. The CDR3 DNA reads as TGTGCCAGCAGCTTCCGGACGAACACTGAAGCTTTCTTT. This sequence encodes CASSFRTNTEAFF.

This chain connects TRBV5-1 to TRBJ2-7, with D perhaps TRBD2 (5 bases). From germline, CDR1 is SGHRS and CDR2 YFSETQ. Deletions cut 3 bases from V and 5 bases from J, with 9 bases between. This CDR3 region has 12 residues. The CDR3 region has the DNA TGCGCCAGCAGCTGGGGAGAGGACGAGCAGTACTTC. It specifies CASSWGEDEQYF.

The chain recombines TRBV29-1 with TRBJ2-6; TRBD1 agrees at 7 bases. Looked up from germline, CDR1 is SQVTM and CDR2 is ANQGSEA. Trimming cost V 5 bases and J 2 bases; bases outside gene matches: 18. The CDR3 spans 19 residues. The CDR3 bases are TGCAGCGTTAACCTGAACCCGACAGGGAAGGGCGCTGGGGCCAACGTCCTGACTTTC. Translating gives CSVNLNPTGKGAGANVLTF.

The CDR3 region is CASSLRWNTEAFF. For the CDR3, the DNA is TGTGCCAGCAGCCTCCGGTGGAACACTGAAGCTTTCTTT. The chain recombines TRBV6-5 with TRBJ1-1; the D is unclear. Germline CDR1 MNHEY, CDR2 SVGAGI. The length of the CDR3 is 13 residues. Trimming stripped 6 bases from V and 1 base from J, with 9 bases between.

The chain combines TRBV19 with TRBJ1-2; 8 bases align to TRBD1. Unmatched junction bases numbered 4, after V lost 3 bases and J lost 4 bases. Germline lookup yields CDR1 LNHDA and CDR2 SQIVND (reference sequence). The CDR3 length is 14 residues. This chain's CDR3 is CASSIWTGTYGYTF. The CDR3 DNA reads TGTGCCAGTAGTATCTGGACAGGGACCTATGGCTACACCTTC.

The rearrangement uses TRBV6-5 and TRBJ2-7; D may be TRBD2 (6 bases). Trimming cost V 2 bases and J 5 bases, with 13 bases left between them. This CDR3 has 14 amino acids. CDR1 is MNHEY and CDR2 is SVGAGI in the germline V gene. The CDR3 region is CASSYIGTLNEQYF. As DNA, the CDR3 is TGTGCCAGCAGTTACATCGGGACTCTTAACGAGCAGTACTTC.

The chain is built from TRBV5-6 and TRBJ2-7, with D tentatively TRBD1 (5 bases). The germline V gene encodes CDR1 SGHDT and CDR2 YYEEEE. The CDR3 length is 14 residues. V was cut by 3 bases and J by 0 bases, with 10 bases left in between. The CDR3 loop is CASSSYRLSYEQYF. The CDR3 DNA follows: TGTGCCAGCAGCTCATACAGGCTCTCCTACGAGCAGTACTTC.

The rearrangement joins TRBV6-6 to TRBJ2-7; D gene unclear. V lost 2 bases to trimming and J lost 3 bases, with 8 bases between them. The CDR3 is made up of 13 amino acids. Germline CDR1 and CDR2: MNHNY and SVGAGI (reference sequence). CDR3 nucleotides: TGTGCCAGCAGTTACCCCCGGTTCTACGAGCAGTACTTC. Amino acid sequence: CASSYPRFYEQYF.

The V gene is TRBV9, the J gene TRBJ2-1; a weak D match, TRBD2 (5 bases). Between the trimmed V and J ends, which lost 0 bases and 6 bases, there was a span of 10 bases. From germline, CDR1 is SGDLS and CDR2 YYNGEE. CDR3 length: 14 residues. DNA for the CDR3: TGTGCCAGCAGCGTAGGGGCAGGAGGCAATGAGCAGTTCTTC. It translates to CASSVGAGGNEQFF. Drawing the rest from reference TRBV9 and TRBJ2-1, the complete variable domain is DSGVTQTPKHLITATGQRVTLRCSPRSGDLSVYWYQQSLDQGLQFLIQYYNGEERAKGNILERFSAQQFPDLHSELNLSSLELGDSALYFCASSVGAGGNEQFFGPGTRLTVL.

The CDR3 sequence: CASSATSGSSSGELFF. CDR3 nucleotides: TGTGCCAGCAGCGCCACTAGCGGGAGTTCTTCCGGGGAGCTGTTTTTT. The chain links TRBV9 to TRBJ2-2, with 11 bases identical to TRBD2. The junction had 7 bases not matched to a gene; V was cut back by 3 bases and J by 6 bases. The CDR3 is made up of 16 amino acids. Germline V gene data show CDR1 as SGDLS and CDR2 as YYNGEE.

V is TRBV4-3 and J is TRBJ2-7; 9 nucleotides line up with TRBD2. The CDR3 covers 15 residues. Germline V CDR1 and CDR2: LGHNA, YSLEER. The junction had 3 bases not matched to a gene; V was cut back by 1 base and J by 2 bases. The chain's CDR3 is CASSQALAGPYEQYF. The CDR3, as DNA: TGCGCCAGCAGCCAAGCACTAGCGGGCCCCTACGAGCAGTACTTC.